These 14 T cell receptor beta chains were all obtained from the same sample, sequenced in a study of CXCR3-negative and CXCR3-positive naive CD8 T cells (dated by TCRdb to between 2018 and 2021). The antigens for these receptors are not known. The listed sequencing device is NextSeq 550. The Human TCR Profiling Kit (MiLaboratory) was used to make UMI-labeled 5' RACE TRB cDNA libraries. TCRdb reprocessed the reads, so every CDR3 protein sequence counts as one entry and DNA is not shown. This sample's table carries fewer than 90,000 distinct CDR3 sequences. The top ten clones comprise approximately 0.54% of the sample. The full study reports these points: TRB CDR3s from CXCR3-positive naive cells showed higher hydrophobicity (lower Kidera factor 4), lower energy, and higher strength and volume indices than CXCR3-negative naive cells.

Sequences were obtained from naive CXCR3+ CD8+ T cells from blood. The sample's cell subset or site, from its label and the paper: CD45RO-CCR7+CD27+CD95- naive CD8+ T cells expressing CXCR3 (TNR3+). These receptors were obtained from a human donor in good health. Some clones in this sample may be carry-over from other donors' samples.

The chain carries TRBV4-2 and TRBJ2-7. CDR3 length: 13 residues. The V gene's germline CDR1 is LGHNA and CDR2 YNFKEQ. CDR3 amino acids: CASSQVRDYEQYF.

The genes are TRBV4-1 and TRBJ1-2. CDR3 length: 13 residues. The germline V gene encodes CDR1 MGHRA and CDR2 YSYEKL. CDR3: CASSQGLRYGYTF.

V gene TRBV20-1 combines with J gene TRBJ2-1; TCRdb returns TRBD2, unconfirmable since there is no DNA. There are 15 residues in the CDR3. Germline lookup yields CDR1 DFQATT and CDR2 SNEGSKA (reference sequence). CDR3 protein: CSANKWELSGDEQFF.

CDR3 protein: CASSFSPGLEQYF. The chain recombines TRBV28 with TRBJ2-7; TCRdb picks TRBD1, but there is no DNA to check that call. From germline, CDR1 is MDHEN and CDR2 SYDVKM. The CDR3 runs 13 residues.

J is TRBJ2-1 and V is TRBV29-1; TCRdb picks TRBD2, but there is no DNA to check that call. The germline CDR1 and CDR2 sequences are SQVTM and ANQGSEA. CDR3 length equals 12 residues. The CDR3 spells CSEGQSGNEQFF.

The chain recombines TRBV24-1 with TRBJ2-2. CDR3 length: 15 residues. The germline V gene encodes CDR1 KGHDR and CDR2 SFDVKD. The CDR3 sequence: CATSDPHGFPGELFF.

The chain recombines TRBV7-9 with TRBJ1-1. The germline V gene has CDR1 SEHNR and CDR2 FQNEAQ (reference sequence). The CDR3 runs to 11 residues. The CDR3 protein is CASSLGKEAFF.

The chain recombines TRBV9 with TRBJ2-7; no DNA is available, so the TRBD1 call from TCRdb remains unchecked. The CDR3 covers 16 residues. CDR1 is SGDLS, CDR2 YYNGEE, per germline. The CDR3 reads CASSVSGALSSYEQYF.

This chain uses TRBV7-6 with TRBJ2-7; TCRdb returns TRBD1, unconfirmable since there is no DNA. From germline, CDR1 is SGHVS and CDR2 FNYEAQ. The CDR3 has 13 amino acids. CDR3 sequence reads: CASTDSRSYEQYF.

The V and J genes are TRBV7-2 and TRBJ2-7; absent DNA, TCRdb's TRBD2 call cannot be checked. Germline V gene sequence: CDR1 SGHTA, CDR2 FQGNSA. This CDR3 contains 18 residues. This CDR3 is CASSLGLAGGSLSYEQYF.

The chain is built from TRBV28 and TRBJ2-3; TCRdb names TRBD2, which stays unverified in the absence of DNA. Germline V gene sequence: CDR1 MDHEN, CDR2 SYDVKM. There are 16 residues in the CDR3. CDR3 amino acids: CASSRTGGPITDTQYF.

The genes are TRBV7-6 and TRBJ2-5. The CDR3 runs 13 residues. CDR1 and CDR2 (germline): SGHVS, FNYEAQ. The CDR3 spells CASSGRIQETQYF.

The V call is TRBV28, the J call TRBJ1-5; TCRdb outputs TRBD1, but without DNA this stays unchecked. The CDR3 covers 14 residues. The germline gives CDR1 MDHEN, CDR2 SYDVKM. The CDR3 sequence: CASSLTGVNQPQHF.

The rearrangement joins TRBV27 to TRBJ2-2; TCRdb's D gene call, TRBD2, goes unchecked for lack of DNA. The V gene's germline CDR1 is MNHEY and CDR2 SMNVEV (reference sequence). The CDR3 extends over 13 amino acids. The CDR3 loop is CASSVGGTGELFF.